These 14 T cell receptor beta chains originate from one sample sequenced in a study of regulatory T cells in long-lasting Graves disease (dated by TCRdb to the early 2020s). The time point tag for this specimen amounts to: newly diagnosed GD, antithyroid drugs for less than 3 months. RNA was extracted from PBMCs in TRIzol for both TCR sequencing and RNA sequencing. Receptor amplification or capture employed multiplex PCR. The reads were generated on an Illumina HiSeq 4000. CDR3 regions were amplified by Arm-PCR with iRepertoire HTBI primers to construct TCR beta libraries. TCRdb's own reprocessing of the public reads used fastp at Q25 and MiXCR and kept productive beta chains. For every CDR3 protein sequence, its rows merge into one entry that carries the most common genes and DNA. The sample table holds about 620,000 distinct CDR3 sequences, of which 15% to 20% were seen once. The top ten hold under 20% of the sample.

These data were also reused for a study on T cells in Graves' hyperthyroidism and ophthalmopathy.

The sample in question was peripheral blood mononuclear cells (PBMCs), obtained at new diagnosis, from a patient treated with antithyroid drugs. These receptors were taken from a woman in her 30s with Graves disease. Donor details come from another sample of the same person, matched by shared clones.

Only a few counts were recorded for this clonotype. The chain combines TRBV4-2 with TRBJ1-1, with 7 bases aligning to TRBD1. J gave up 0 bases and V 5 bases, and 6 bases lay outside the gene matches. Per germline, CDR1 LGHNA and CDR2 YNFKEQ. This CDR3 contains 15 residues. The CDR3 region has the DNA TGTGCCAGCAGCGCCCGACAGGGTTTGAACACTGAAGCTTTCTTT. Protein sequence: CASSARQGLNTEAFF.

This clonotype was detected many times. The chain recombines TRBV15 with TRBJ1-5, with D perhaps matching TRBD1 (5 bases). The CDR3 covers 17 residues. V was trimmed by 0 bases and J by 5 bases, leaving 17 bases between them. Per germline, CDR1 LNHNV and CDR2 YYDKDF (reference sequence). Here the CDR3 DNA reads TGTGCCACCAGCAGAGACCCGGCGGGGCCTTCCCATCAGCCCCAGCATTTT. Its protein product is CATSRDPAGPSHQPQHF.

This clonotype has a count of ten or more. The V and J genes are TRBV28 and TRBJ2-1; possible D gene TRBD1, 6 bases. Germline CDR1 and CDR2: MDHEN and SYDVKM. V shed 6 bases and J shed 6 bases, with 21 bases lying between them. The CDR3 totals 16 residues. CDR3 residues: CASSIQGTRTINEQFF. The CDR3 DNA reads as TGTGCCAGCAGCATACAGGGAACCCGAACAATCAATGAGCAGTTCTTC.

There are many counts of this clonotype. The chain is built from TRBV7-9 and TRBJ1-1; D remains ambiguous. CDR3 size: 14 residues. Trimming cost V 1 base and J 3 bases, with 9 bases left between them. Germline CDR1 is SEHNR and CDR2 is FQNEAQ (reference sequence). The CDR3 DNA reads as TGTGCCAGCAGCTTAGATGACGGTTACACTGAAGCTTTCTTT. Encoded protein: CASSLDDGYTEAFF.

This clonotype was observed a few times. The chain carries TRBV20-1 and TRBJ1-2; perhaps TRBD1 as D (5 bases). Looked up from germline, CDR1 is DFQATT and CDR2 is SNEGSKA (reference sequence). CDR3 size: 14 residues. The V and J ends lost 1 base and 7 bases respectively, with 16 bases between them. The CDR3 sequence is CSARATEGAFGYTF. CDR3 in DNA: TGCAGTGCTAGAGCGACAGAGGGCGCTTTTGGCTACACCTTC.

This clonotype was observed many times. For the CDR3, the DNA is TGTGCCAGTATTCCCGGCCTGGACAGGCCCAACTATGGCTACACCTTC. Amino acids: CASIPGLDRPNYGYTF. The V and J genes are TRBV19 and TRBJ1-2, with 7 nucleotides matching TRBD1. In germline, CDR1 is LNHDA, CDR2 SQIVND (reference sequence). Germline trimming cut 7 bases from V and 2 bases from J; bases unmatched to any gene: 13. The CDR3 contains 16 residues.

This clonotype has ten or more counts. V and J are TRBV28 and TRBJ1-1; TRBD1 is a possible D gene (5 bases). V was shortened by 8 bases and J by 6 bases, with 16 bases between the two germline ends. CDR1 and CDR2 from the germline V gene are MDHEN and SYDVKM. This CDR3 contains 13 residues. The CDR3 spells CASRIGGGSEAFF. As DNA, the CDR3 is TGTGCCAGCCGGATAGGCGGGGGGTCTGAAGCTTTCTTT. Complete variable domain (other parts from reference TRBV28 and TRBJ1-1): DVKVTQSSRYLVKRTGEKVFLECVQDMDHENMFWYRQDPGLGLRLIYFSYDVKMKEKGDIPEGYSVSREKKERFSLILESASTNQTSMYLCASRIGGGSEAFFGQGTRLTVV.

This clonotype was seen at least ten times. DNA for the CDR3: TGTGCCAGCAGTTACGGACTTAGCACAGATACGCAGTATTTT. Its protein is CASSYGLSTDTQYF. The chain couples TRBV6-2 or TRBV6-3 to TRBJ2-3; tentatively, D is TRBD2 (5 bases). CDR1 MNHEY and CDR2 SVGEGT come from the germline V gene. CDR3 length: 14 residues. With 2 bases removed from V and 0 bases from J, the gap between germline ends came to 6 bases.

In its sample, this clonotype was seen a few times. The rearrangement links TRBV6-1 to TRBJ1-2; D gene ambiguous. This CDR3 is 14 amino acids long. V lost 2 bases, J lost 4 bases, and 11 bases lay in between. Germline V lookup: CDR1 MNHNS, CDR2 SASEGT. The CDR3 loop is CASSEYRLSYGYTF. Written as DNA, the CDR3 is TGTGCCAGCAGTGAATATCGGCTATCCTATGGCTACACCTTC.

This clonotype was counted only a few times. The gene calls are TRBV9 and TRBJ2-1, with TRBD2 matching 8 bases. Losses at the gene ends were 4 bases for V and 0 bases for J; bases not matched to a gene: 3. The germline V gene encodes CDR1 SGDLS and CDR2 YYNGEE. This CDR3 is 15 amino acids long. The CDR3 protein is CASSYSGNSYNEQFF. CDR3 bases: TGTGCCAGCAGCTATAGCGGGAACTCCTACAATGAGCAGTTCTTC.

V gene TRBV12-3 or TRBV12-4 combines with J gene TRBJ2-7; 9 bases align to TRBD1. The CDR3 sequence is 17 residues long. Trimming at V came to 3 bases and at J to 4 bases, leaving 13 bases not matched to a gene. CDR3 in amino acids: CASSFLLQGAILYEQYF. CDR3 nucleotide sequence: TGTGCCAGCAGTTTCCTCCTACAGGGGGCGATTCTGTACGAGCAGTACTTC.

This clonotype came up many times. The V gene is TRBV27, the J gene TRBJ2-1, with 7 nucleotides matching TRBD1. Germline lookup yields CDR1 MNHEY and CDR2 SMNVEV (reference sequence). CDR3 length: 16 amino acids. V gave up 5 bases and J gave up 0 bases; unmatched junction bases: 7. The CDR3 spells CASSPRTGSSYNEQFF. CDR3 nucleotide sequence: TGTGCCAGCAGTCCCCGGACAGGCAGCTCCTACAATGAGCAGTTCTTC.

The chain links TRBV5-6 to TRBJ1-4, with 8 positions matching TRBD1. With 6 bases clipped from V and 3 bases from J, the junction kept 10 bases outside the gene matches. The CDR3 has 16 residues. The germline V gene has CDR1 SGHDT and CDR2 YYEEEE. The CDR3 protein is CASTLRRQGSNEKLFF. The CDR3 coding sequence is TGTGCCAGCACCCTACGGCGACAGGGGTCTAATGAAAAACTGTTTTTT.

This clonotype was found many times. This rearrangement joins TRBV6-1 to TRBJ1-2; D is undetermined. CDR1 and CDR2 (germline): MNHNS, SASEGT. Between the trimmed V and J ends, which lost 4 bases and 7 bases, there was a span of 16 bases. The CDR3 has 14 residues. DNA for the CDR3: TGTGCCAGCAGTGCGGGCGGGGAGTATCGTGGCTACACCTTC. Protein: CASSAGGEYRGYTF.